Below are 30 T cell receptor beta chains sequenced from a single sample in a study of beta chain features in type 1 diabetes. Study results and caveats: All four CD4+ subsets of Type 1 diabetes patients contained TCRB CDR3s that were moderately but significantly shorter.

No antigens are known for them. Expressed TCRB transcripts were sequenced because the isolated RNA had all been reverse transcribed beforehand. Clones were sequenced by immunoSEQ multiplex PCR, and TCRdb holds only the in-frame ones, with some missing. This sample has about 160,000 clones, with 7.5% to 9.5% found just once. The sequencing sample was made of central memory CD4+ T cells from blood. The receptors here all came from a woman in her late teens or twenties with type 1 diabetes.

Remarks on this clone: A read error may produce the germline difference seen at one junction end. CDR3 loop: CAISPQGLETQYF. The CDR3 nucleotides are TGTGCCATCAGTCCCCAGGGGCTGGAGACCCAGTACTTC. The V gene is TRBV6-5, the J gene TRBJ2-5, with D perhaps TRBD1 (6 bases). From germline, CDR1 is MNHEY and CDR2 SVGAGI. The CDR3 has 13 amino acids.

The rearrangement links TRBV4-3 to TRBJ1-1; D is ambiguous. CDR1 LGHNA and CDR2 YSLEER come from the germline V gene. CDR3 size: 13 residues. Trimming stripped 6 bases from V and 1 base from J, with 9 bases between. As DNA, the CDR3 is TGCGCCAGCAGAAGACAAGAGAACACTGAAGCTTTCTTT. It codes for CASRRQENTEAFF.

This clone was detected a few times. V is TRBV5-6 and J is TRBJ2-5; 9 bases agree with TRBD1. The CDR3 has 13 amino acids. The germline CDR1 and CDR2 sequences are SGHDT and YYEEEE. J gave up 5 bases and V 3 bases, and 2 bases lay outside the gene matches. CDR3 sequence (DNA): TGTGCCAGCAGCTACAGGGGGCAGGAGACCCAGTACTTC. Amino acid sequence: CASSYRGQETQYF.

This sequence joins TRBV5-1 and TRBJ2-7; no clear D gene. Germline CDR1 is SGHRS and CDR2 is YFSETQ. CDR3 length: 14 amino acids. V dropped 0 bases and J dropped 2 bases, with 9 bases sitting between them. This chain's CDR3 is CASSLEQSTYEQYF. As DNA, the CDR3 is TGCGCCAGCAGCTTGGAACAGTCGACCTACGAGCAGTACTTC.

V is TRBV5-6 and J is TRBJ2-2; 10 nucleotides match TRBD2. There are 16 residues in the CDR3. The V gene's germline CDR1 is SGHDT and CDR2 YYEEEE. The J segment lost 4 bases and the V segment lost 4 bases, leaving 7 bases of the junction unmatched. CDR3 nucleotides: TGTGCCAGCAGCCATAAGACTAGCGGGCCCACCGGGGAGCTGTTTTTT. Its protein is CASSHKTSGPTGELFF.

The CDR3 coding sequence is TGCGCCAGCAGTGACCGGGGGGGCTACAATGAGCAGTTCTTC. The encoded protein is CASSDRGGYNEQFF. The rearrangement joins TRBV10-1 to TRBJ2-1, with 8 bases lining up with TRBD2. This CDR3 is 14 amino acids long. Unmatched junction bases numbered 1, after V lost 3 bases and J lost 3 bases. The germline gives CDR1 WNHNN, CDR2 SYGVQD (reference sequence).

J is TRBJ1-1 and V is TRBV6-5; TRBD1 agrees at 9 bases. In germline, CDR1 is MNHEY, CDR2 SVGAGI. V dropped 0 bases and J dropped 7; count of bases not matched to a gene: 6. CDR3 size: 15 residues. Written as DNA, the CDR3 is TGTGCCAGCAGTTACTCCGGGACAGGGACACTTGAAGCTTTCTTT. This sequence encodes CASSYSGTGTLEAFF.

This rearrangement joins TRBV7-2 to TRBJ1-1; no clear D. CDR3 length equals 14 residues. CDR1 and CDR2 from the germline V gene are SGHTA and FQGNSA. V gave up 8 bases and J gave up 10 bases, with 23 bases separating them. CDR3 nucleotides: TGTGCCAGCGGGCCTTCGGGAGTAGAGGGTCGAGCTTTCTTT. Residues: CASGPSGVEGRAFF.

This clone has only a few counts. The chain links TRBV7-3 to TRBJ2-5; D is undetermined. CDR3 length: 16 residues. V was cut by 5 bases and J by 1 base, with 17 bases left in between. Germline V lookup: CDR1 SGHTA, CDR2 FQGTGA. CDR3 nucleotide sequence: TGTGCCAGCAGCGCAACGGGTCCCATAATCCAAGAGACCCAGTACTTC. Translation: CASSATGPIIQETQYF.

This chain connects TRBV5-1 to TRBJ2-7; D may be TRBD1 (5 bases). Germline CDR1 SGHRS, CDR2 YFSETQ. Deletions cut 2 bases from V and 3 bases from J, with 9 bases between. The CDR3 covers 13 residues. This CDR3 reads CASSFDSLYEQYF. CDR3 bases: TGCGCCAGCAGCTTTGACAGCCTCTACGAGCAGTACTTC. The whole variable domain, remainder taken from reference TRBV5-1 and TRBJ2-7, is KAGVTQTPRYLIKTRGQQVTLSCSPISGHRSVSWYQQTPGQGLQFLFEYFSETQRNKGNFPGRFSGRQFSNSRSEMNVSTLELGDSALYLCASSFDSLYEQYFGPGTRLTVT.

The chain is built from TRBV28 and TRBJ2-1, with TRBD2 identical over 9 bases. CDR3 size: 16 residues. The trim removed 5 bases at V and 5 bases at J, leaving 10 bases unmatched. Looked up from germline, CDR1 is MDHEN and CDR2 is SYDVKM. CDR3 sequence reads: CASSPSVREGNNEQFF. CDR3 nucleotides: TGTGCCAGCAGTCCCTCCGTGCGGGAGGGAAACAATGAGCAGTTCTTC.

The chain couples TRBV28 to TRBJ1-2; the match to TRBD1 covers 7 bases. The germline CDR1 and CDR2 sequences are MDHEN and SYDVKM. The CDR3 runs to 14 residues. Trimming cost V 6 bases and J 0 bases; bases outside gene matches: 4. The CDR3 here is CASREGQSNYGYTF. The CDR3 DNA reads TGTGCCAGCAGAGAGGGACAGTCTAACTATGGCTACACCTTC.

This clone was seen a handful of times. The chain links TRBV9 to TRBJ2-3, with 7 bases matching TRBD1. The V and J ends lost 3 bases and 0 bases, in that order; junction bases with no gene match: 10. The CDR3 spans 17 residues. Germline V gene sequence: CDR1 SGDLS, CDR2 YYNGEE. The chain's CDR3 is CASSAPGGYRSTDTQYF. The CDR3 DNA reads TGTGCCAGCAGCGCCCCAGGGGGTTACAGAAGCACAGATACGCAGTATTTT.

V gene TRBV5-4 combines with J gene TRBJ2-5; tentatively, D is TRBD2 (5 bases). Germline values: CDR1 SGHNT, CDR2 YYREEE (reference sequence). The CDR3 spans 14 residues. The ends were cut back, 2 bases at V and 0 bases at J, with 8 bases in the middle. This chain's CDR3 is CASSFPDYQETQYF. CDR3 nucleotides: TGTGCCAGCAGCTTCCCGGACTACCAAGAGACCCAGTACTTC.

The rearrangement links TRBV15 to TRBJ2-7; TRBD2 is a possible D gene (5 bases). The CDR3 is made up of 16 amino acids. The germline V gene encodes CDR1 LNHNV and CDR2 YYDKDF (reference sequence). Trimming took 0 bases from V and 3 from J, leaving 15 bases between them. CDR3 protein: CATSRDARVASYEQYF. CDR3 coding DNA: TGTGCCACCAGCAGAGATGCGCGAGTAGCGAGCTACGAGCAGTACTTC.

This clone was observed a handful of times. The V and J genes are TRBV29-1 and TRBJ2-1; 9 bases agree with TRBD2. Germline V gene lookup returns CDR1 SQVTM and CDR2 ANQGSEA. CDR3 size: 15 residues. V lost 4 bases, J lost 7 bases, and 11 bases stayed unmatched. CDR3 in amino acids: CSVGTGLAGPNEQFF. The CDR3, as DNA: TGCAGCGTTGGAACAGGCCTAGCGGGGCCTAATGAGCAGTTCTTC.

The chain carries TRBV11-2 and TRBJ2-2, with 8 bases that match TRBD2. From germline, CDR1 is SGHAT and CDR2 FQNNGV. The CDR3 extends over 17 amino acids. V lost 5 bases and J lost 2; bases outside the gene matches: 10. The DNA of the CDR3 is TGTGCCAGCAGCCAAGATGCGGGGGGCCGAAACACCGGGGAGCTGTTTTTT. Its protein product is CASSQDAGGRNTGELFF.

This clone was found a few times. This chain uses TRBV10-3 with TRBJ2-3; 9 nucleotides align to TRBD1. The CDR3 is 15 residues long. With V trimmed by 10 bases and J by 2 bases, 10 bases remained unmatched. CDR1 ENHRY and CDR2 SYGVKD come from the germline V gene. The CDR3 DNA follows: TGTGCCAGCAGCCCCCGGGACAGGGACACAGATACGCAGTATTTT. It yields the protein CASSPRDRDTDTQYF.

V is TRBV4-3 and J is TRBJ1-2, with TRBD1 as a possible D gene (5 bases). The CDR3 contains 14 residues. V was clipped by 2 bases and J by 4 bases, with 11 bases between them. Germline loops: CDR1 LGHNA, CDR2 YSLEER. In DNA form, the CDR3 reads TGCGCCAGCAGCCAATTTCGGCAGGGCTATGGCTACACCTTC. This sequence encodes CASSQFRQGYGYTF.

Notes on this clone: An end of the junction differs from the germline gene, which may be a read error. V is TRBV11-2 and J is TRBJ2-7; the D is unclear. This CDR3 is 11 amino acids long. Germline V gene sequence: CDR1 SGHAT, CDR2 FQNNGV. The DNA for the CDR3 is TGCGCCAGCGATAGTGGTTACGAGCAGTACTTC. Translated, it gives CASDSGYEQYF.

This clone was counted only a few times. The rearrangement joins TRBV7-2 to TRBJ1-1; D ambiguous. Germline-derived CDR1 and CDR2 are SGHTA and FQGNSA. This CDR3 is 11 amino acids long. The V and J ends lost 5 bases and 8 bases respectively, with 9 bases between them. Here the CDR3 DNA reads TGTGCCAGCAGCCTGAGGGTGGAAGCTTTCTTT. This translates into CASSLRVEAFF.

This clone was counted only a few times. The chain joins TRBV14 to TRBJ2-1, with D maybe TRBD1 (5 bases). The CDR3 contains 15 residues. V was pared by 0 bases and J by 14 bases, with 20 bases between. Germline values: CDR1 SGHDN, CDR2 FVKESK. CDR3 residues: CASSQDGARAYGKFF. DNA for the CDR3: TGTGCCAGCAGCCAAGATGGGGCCCGGGCCTATGGGAAGTTCTTC.

This clone was counted a few times. Other DNA sequences within the sample encode an identical CDR3. The chain joins TRBV15 to TRBJ2-5; tentatively, D is TRBD2 (6 bases). Looked up from germline, CDR1 is LNHNV and CDR2 is YYDKDF (reference sequence). The CDR3 covers 14 residues. V gave up 3 bases and J gave up 1 base, with 9 bases separating them. CDR3 sequence reads: CATSRGLAQETQYF. CDR3 coding DNA: TGTGCCACCAGCAGGGGACTGGCCCAAGAGACCCAGTACTTC.

This clone has only a few counts. The rearrangement uses TRBV30 and TRBJ1-5, with 10 bases identical to TRBD1. With 4 bases clipped from V and 4 bases from J, the junction kept 1 base outside the gene matches. This CDR3 spans 13 amino acids. The germline V gene has CDR1 GTSNPN and CDR2 SVGIG (reference sequence). CDR3 DNA: TGTGCCTGGAAGGGACAGGGGAATCAGCCCCAGCATTTT. Its protein is CAWKGQGNQPQHF.

This clone was seen a few times. This chain uses TRBV5-1 with TRBJ2-3, with 9 bases that match TRBD2. This CDR3 contains 15 residues. The ends lost 1 base at V and 5 bases at J; junction bases unmatched: 5. Germline V gives CDR1 SGHRS, CDR2 YFSETQ. The CDR3 protein is CASSLLSGSIDTQYF. In DNA form, the CDR3 reads TGCGCCAGCAGCTTGCTTAGCGGGAGTATAGATACGCAGTATTTT.

The chain is built from TRBV18 and TRBJ1-1; no firm D call. The V end lost 0 bases, the J end lost 8 bases, and 7 bases lay between the germline ends. Germline CDR1 and CDR2: KGHSH and LQKENI. There are 12 residues in the CDR3. In DNA form, the CDR3 reads TGTGCCAGCTCACCACCGAGCAGGGAAGCTTTCTTT. Protein: CASSPPSREAFF.

The rearrangement uses TRBV11-2 and TRBJ2-5; 11 bases fit TRBD2. The CDR3 consists of 14 residues. Trimming cost V 2 bases and J 7 bases; bases outside gene matches: 3. Per germline, CDR1 SGHAT and CDR2 FQNNGV. The CDR3 DNA follows: TGTGCCAGCAGCTTAACCCTAGCGGGGGGGACCCAGTACTTC. Translated: CASSLTLAGGTQYF.

The chain is built from TRBV30 and TRBJ2-1; 9 bases are a match to TRBD2. Losses at the gene ends were 3 bases for V and 4 bases for J; bases not matched to a gene: 13. CDR3 length: 17 residues. Germline values: CDR1 GTSNPN, CDR2 SVGIG (reference sequence). In nucleotides, the CDR3 is TGTGCCTGGAGCTCAGCGGGAGGCGGGTTGGCTTACAATGAGCAGTTCTTC. It yields the protein CAWSSAGGGLAYNEQFF.

The chain carries TRBV5-1 and TRBJ1-5, with D possibly matching TRBD1 (6 bases). The germline V gene has CDR1 SGHRS and CDR2 YFSETQ. Trimming stripped 1 base from V and 4 bases from J, with 12 bases between. The CDR3 spans 15 residues. In nucleotides, the CDR3 is TGCGCCAGCAGCTTGTCTGGGGGCATGAATCAGCCCCAGCATTTT. It is translated as CASSLSGGMNQPQHF.

This clone has a handful of counts. The rearrangement uses TRBV19 and TRBJ1-1; a possible D gene is TRBD1 (5 bases). The germline gives CDR1 LNHDA, CDR2 SQIVND (reference sequence). Trimming took off 4 bases at V and 2 bases at J, with 11 bases between the two ends. The CDR3 covers 14 residues. CDR3 protein: CASSKQELNTEAFF. CDR3 coding DNA: TGTGCCAGTAGTAAACAGGAGTTAAACACTGAAGCTTTCTTT.